Detailed here is one T cell receptor beta chain. Its antigen remains unknown. These data are taken from a study of cytomegalovirus exposure and HLA in healthy donors. Study results and limitations: A later analysis showed HLA-associated TCR beta chains outstripping equally common others in clonal expansion. The likely explanation for a cluster of highly shared sequence variants was sequencing artifact. Several top significant clusters appeared, in a later analysis, to be linked to common viral pathogens. Later on, an analysis tied approximately 17,000 TCR beta sequences to HLA alleles at 0.05 false discovery rate.

The PCR employed 60 Vbeta primers together with 13 Jbeta primers. The table came from immunoSEQ multiplex PCR; TCRdb's copy has only in-frame clones and leaves some out. The sample records around 100,000 clones, roughly four fifths being singletons. V was clipped by 4 bases and J by 5 bases, with 17 bases between them. This CDR3 is 15 amino acids long. Germline V gene sequence: CDR1 SGHTA, CDR2 FQGNSA. The V gene is TRBV7-2, the J gene TRBJ2-5; TRBD2 might be the D (7 bases). Sequenced: PBMCs. The TCR sequence derives from a man aged 30 to 45 in good health and CMV-seropositive. CDR3 amino acids: CASSYGPGGRETQYF. The DNA of the CDR3 is TGTGCCAGCAGCTATGGGCCCGGGGGGCGGGAGACCCAGTACTTC.